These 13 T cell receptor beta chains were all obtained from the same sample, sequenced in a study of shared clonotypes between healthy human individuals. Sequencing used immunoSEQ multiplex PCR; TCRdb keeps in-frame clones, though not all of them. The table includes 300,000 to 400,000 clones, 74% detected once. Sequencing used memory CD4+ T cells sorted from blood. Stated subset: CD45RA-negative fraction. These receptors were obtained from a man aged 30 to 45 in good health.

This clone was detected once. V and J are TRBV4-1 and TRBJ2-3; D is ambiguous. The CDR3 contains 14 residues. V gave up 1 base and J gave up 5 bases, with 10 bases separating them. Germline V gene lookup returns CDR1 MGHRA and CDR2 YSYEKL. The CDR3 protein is CASSQAQVGDTQYF. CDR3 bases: TGCGCCAGCAGCCAAGCCCAGGTAGGAGATACGCAGTATTTT.

CDR3 in DNA: TGTGCCAGCAGTTCAGGGGCATCTGGGGCCAACGTCCTGACTTTC. It yields the protein CASSSGASGANVLTF. The chain couples TRBV6-6 to TRBJ2-6; D possibly corresponds to TRBD1 (6 bases). V was pared by 4 bases and J by 1 base, with 8 bases between. The CDR3 is 15 amino acids. The germline CDR1 and CDR2 sequences are MNHNY and SVGAGI (reference sequence).

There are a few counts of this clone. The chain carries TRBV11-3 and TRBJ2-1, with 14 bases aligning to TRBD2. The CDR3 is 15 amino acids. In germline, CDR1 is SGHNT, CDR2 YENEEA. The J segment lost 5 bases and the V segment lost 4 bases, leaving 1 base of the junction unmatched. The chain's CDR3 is CASSSGLAGDNEQFF. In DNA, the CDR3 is TGTGCCAGCAGCTCGGGACTAGCGGGGGACAATGAGCAGTTCTTC.

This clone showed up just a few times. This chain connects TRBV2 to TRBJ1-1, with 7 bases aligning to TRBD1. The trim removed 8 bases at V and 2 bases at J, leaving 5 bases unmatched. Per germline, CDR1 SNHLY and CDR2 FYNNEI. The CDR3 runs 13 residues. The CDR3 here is CASARDSNTEAFF. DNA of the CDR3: TGTGCCAGCGCCCGGGACAGTAACACTGAAGCTTTCTTT.

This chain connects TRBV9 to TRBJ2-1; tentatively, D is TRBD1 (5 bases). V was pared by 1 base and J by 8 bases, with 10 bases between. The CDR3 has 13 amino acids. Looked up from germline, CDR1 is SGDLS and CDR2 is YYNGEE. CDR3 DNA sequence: TGTGCCAGCAGCGTACAAGGGGTCCATGAGCAGTTCTTC. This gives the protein CASSVQGVHEQFF.

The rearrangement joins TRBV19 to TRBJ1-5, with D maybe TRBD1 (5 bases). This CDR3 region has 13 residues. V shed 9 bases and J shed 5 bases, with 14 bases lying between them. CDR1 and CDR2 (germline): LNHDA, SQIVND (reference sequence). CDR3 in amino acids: CASSKGLDQPQHF. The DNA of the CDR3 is TGTGCCAGCTCGAAGGGGTTAGATCAGCCCCAGCATTTT.

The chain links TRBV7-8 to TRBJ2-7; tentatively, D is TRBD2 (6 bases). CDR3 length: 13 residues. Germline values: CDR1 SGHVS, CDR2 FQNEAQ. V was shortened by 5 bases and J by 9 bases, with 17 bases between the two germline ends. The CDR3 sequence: CASSLGPGVAQYF. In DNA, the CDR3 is TGTGCCAGCAGCCTAGGCCCGGGGGTTGCGCAGTACTTC. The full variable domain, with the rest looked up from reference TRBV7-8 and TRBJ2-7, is GAGVSQSPRYKVAKRGQDVALRCDPISGHVSLFWYQQALGQGPEFLTYFQNEAQLDKSGLPSDRFFAERPEGSVSTLKIQRTQQEDSAVYLCASSLGPGVAQYFGPGTRLTVT.

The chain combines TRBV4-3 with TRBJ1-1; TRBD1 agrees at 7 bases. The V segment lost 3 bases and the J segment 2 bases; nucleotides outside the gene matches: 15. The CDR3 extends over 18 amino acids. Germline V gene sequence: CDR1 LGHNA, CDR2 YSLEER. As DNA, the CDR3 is TGCGCCAGCAGCCATGACACCCCGGGACAGAATCTAAACACTGAAGCTTTCTTT. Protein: CASSHDTPGQNLNTEAFF.

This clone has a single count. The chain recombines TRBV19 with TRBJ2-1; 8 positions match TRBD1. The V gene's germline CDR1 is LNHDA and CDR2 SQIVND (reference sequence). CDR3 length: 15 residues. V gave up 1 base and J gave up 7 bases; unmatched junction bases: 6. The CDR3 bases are TGTGCCAGTAGTATAGCGGACAGGGTCCGAAATGAGCAGTTCTTC. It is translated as CASSIADRVRNEQFF.

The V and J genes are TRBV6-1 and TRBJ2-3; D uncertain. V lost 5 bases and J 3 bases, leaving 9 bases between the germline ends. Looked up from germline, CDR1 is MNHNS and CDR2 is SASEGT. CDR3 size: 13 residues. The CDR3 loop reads CASSRTQTDTQYF. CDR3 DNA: TGTGCCAGCAGTCGGACCCAGACAGATACGCAGTATTTT.

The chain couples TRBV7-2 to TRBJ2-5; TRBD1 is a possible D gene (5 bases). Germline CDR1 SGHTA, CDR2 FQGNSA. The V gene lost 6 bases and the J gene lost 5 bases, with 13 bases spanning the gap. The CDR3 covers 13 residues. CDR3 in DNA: TGTGCCAGCAGTAGGTCCAGGGATGAGACCCAGTACTTC. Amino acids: CASSRSRDETQYF.

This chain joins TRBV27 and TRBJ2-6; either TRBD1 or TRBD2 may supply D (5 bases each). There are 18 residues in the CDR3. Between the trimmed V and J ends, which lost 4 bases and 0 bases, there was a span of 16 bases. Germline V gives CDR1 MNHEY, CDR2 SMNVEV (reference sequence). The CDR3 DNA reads TGTGCCAGCAGTTCAGATCGGGGCGGAAGCTCTGGGGCCAACGTCCTGACTTTC. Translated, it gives CASSSDRGGSSGANVLTF. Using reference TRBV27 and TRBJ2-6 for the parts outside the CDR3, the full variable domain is EAQVTQNPRYLITVTGKKLTVTCSQNMNHEYMSWYRQDPGLGLRQIYYSMNVEVTDKGDVPEGYKVSRKEKRNFPLILESPSPNQTSLYFCASSSDRGGSSGANVLTFGAGSRLTVL.

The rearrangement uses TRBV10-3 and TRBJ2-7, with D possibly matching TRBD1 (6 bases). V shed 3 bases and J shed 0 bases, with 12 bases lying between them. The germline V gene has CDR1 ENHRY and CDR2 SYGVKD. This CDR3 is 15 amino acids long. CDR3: CAISEGQRSSYEQYF. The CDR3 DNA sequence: TGTGCCATCAGTGAAGGACAGCGAAGCTCCTACGAGCAGTACTTC.